These 8 T cell receptor beta chains were sequenced from one sample in a study of T cell changes during pregnancy in multiple sclerosis. Clones were read by immunoSEQ multiplex PCR, and TCRdb kept only the in-frame ones, dropping some. The data hold 35,000 to 40,000 clones, with 75% to 95% observed a single time. Sample: CD4+ T cells from peripheral blood mononuclear cells, taken in the third trimester of pregnancy. The receptors here all came from a female donor in good health, enrolled as a control in a pregnancy study.

The chain joins TRBV5-1 to TRBJ1-4; D is ambiguous. Per germline, CDR1 SGHRS and CDR2 YFSETQ. Trimming took off 4 bases at V and 4 bases at J, with 11 bases between the two ends. The CDR3 sequence is 14 residues long. CDR3 bases: TGCGCCAGCAGCCTTCTGGCCAATAATGAAAAACTGTTTTTT. Encoded protein: CASSLLANNEKLFF. Filled out from reference TRBV5-1 and TRBJ1-4, the complete variable domain reads KAGVTQTPRYLIKTRGQQVTLSCSPISGHRSVSWYQQTPGQGLQFLFEYFSETQRNKGNFPGRFSGRQFSNSRSEMNVSTLELGDSALYLCASSLLANNEKLFFGSGTQLSVL.

The chain links TRBV6-5 to TRBJ1-5, with 9 nucleotides matching TRBD1. This CDR3 is 15 amino acids long. Germline V lookup: CDR1 MNHEY, CDR2 SVGAGI. V lost 6 bases to trimming and J lost 1 base; unmatched junction nucleotides: 4. The CDR3 protein is CASRPQGASNQPQHF. CDR3 in DNA: TGTGCCAGCAGGCCACAGGGGGCCAGCAATCAGCCCCAGCATTTT.

This rearrangement joins TRBV9 to TRBJ1-1; D call uncertain. Trimming removed 3 bases at V and 0 bases at J, with 12 bases between. Germline CDR1 and CDR2: SGDLS and YYNGEE. The CDR3 is 15 amino acids. In nucleotides, the CDR3 is TGTGCCAGCAGCGACGGAGGACTCATGAACACTGAAGCTTTCTTT. This gives the protein CASSDGGLMNTEAFF.

J is TRBJ1-3 and V is TRBV4-1, with no clear D. The germline CDR1 and CDR2 sequences are MGHRA and YSYEKL. The length of the CDR3 is 16 residues. V was trimmed by 5 bases and J by 0 bases, leaving 14 bases between them. CDR3 DNA sequence: TGCGCCAGCAGCTCTCGAGGAGGCCGCTCTGGAAACACCATATATTTT. This translates into CASSSRGGRSGNTIYF.

This clone was seen just once. The chain uses TRBV6-5 and TRBJ2-6, with TRBD2 matching 7 bases. The V segment lost 6 bases and the J segment 2 bases; nucleotides outside the gene matches: 1. The germline gives CDR1 MNHEY, CDR2 SVGAGI. This CDR3 has 14 residues. The DNA for the CDR3 is TGTGCCAGCAGGGGGGGGGCTGGGGCCAACGTCCTGACTTTC. Encoded protein: CASRGGAGANVLTF.

The chain carries TRBV5-6 and TRBJ2-1, with TRBD2 identical over 9 bases. Unmatched junction bases numbered 9, after V lost 1 base and J lost 1 base. The germline CDR1 and CDR2 sequences are SGHDT and YYEEEE. This CDR3 is built from 18 residues. This chain's CDR3 is CASSLSLITSGSYNEQFF. The CDR3 nucleotides read TGTGCCAGCAGCTTGAGTCTAATAACTAGCGGGTCCTACAATGAGCAGTTCTTC.

As DNA, the CDR3 is TGTGCCAGCAGCCGCGGACAGGGCGCCGACAATGAGCAGTTCTTC. This codes for CASSRGQGADNEQFF. V and J are TRBV28 and TRBJ2-1, with 8 bases that match TRBD1. The CDR3 has 15 amino acids. Germline assignment: CDR1 MDHEN and CDR2 SYDVKM. Germline trimming cut 6 bases from V and 5 bases from J; bases unmatched to any gene: 9.

This chain joins TRBV18 and TRBJ1-4; D is undetermined. This CDR3 has 15 amino acids. CDR1 is KGHSH and CDR2 is LQKENI in the germline V gene. Trimming took 6 bases from V and 6 from J, leaving 17 bases between them. The CDR3 sequence: CASSLNGLKHEKLFF. CDR3 DNA sequence: TGTGCCAGCTCCCTCAACGGACTGAAACATGAAAAACTGTTTTTT. Full variable domain (rest looked up from reference TRBV18 and TRBJ1-4): NAGVMQNPRHLVRRRGQEARLRCSPMKGHSHVYWYRQLPEEGLKFMVYLQKENIIDESGMPKERFSAEFPKEGPSILRIQQVVRGDSAAYFCASSLNGLKHEKLFFGSGTQLSVL.